A single sample gave rise to the 20 T cell receptor beta chains below, sequenced in a study of blood T cell repertoires in COVID-19. TCRdb keeps only in-frame clones here, not all; method: immunoSEQ multiplex PCR. The sample lists 400,000 to 500,000 clones; approximately 90% were seen once. The sample comprised PBMCs or T cells enriched from blood (not recorded which). Receptor source: a woman aged 18-30 years who had been exposed to COVID-19.

The chain uses TRBV18 and TRBJ2-7; 9 bases match TRBD1. Trimming at V came to 3 bases and at J to 1 base, leaving 7 bases not matched to a gene. CDR1 is KGHSH, CDR2 LQKENI, per germline. This CDR3 region has 16 residues. The CDR3: CASSPRPQGASYEQYF. The DNA for the CDR3 is TGTGCCAGCTCACCGAGGCCACAGGGGGCTTCCTACGAGCAGTACTTC.

This chain links TRBV19 with TRBJ1-5, with D possibly being TRBD1 (6 bases). Trimming took off 5 bases at V and 2 bases at J, with 19 bases between the two ends. This CDR3 has 17 residues. Per the germline V gene, CDR1 is LNHDA and CDR2 is SQIVND (reference sequence). In DNA, the CDR3 is TGTGCCAGTAGTTACCAAAACCTTTACAGGGGCAATCAGCCCCAGCATTTT. It specifies CASSYQNLYRGNQPQHF.

A few counts support this clone. The chain is built from TRBV29-1 and TRBJ1-2, with 7 bases fitting TRBD1. Germline CDR1 and CDR2: SQVTM and ANQGSEA. The V gene end was trimmed by 6 bases and the J gene end by 2 bases; junction bases not matched to a gene: 3. The CDR3 runs 12 residues. The CDR3, as DNA: TGCAGCGTAGCGACAGGGAACTATGGCTACACCTTC. This codes for CSVATGNYGYTF.

The gene calls are TRBV6-5 and TRBJ2-7; 7 nucleotides match TRBD1. J lost 2 bases, V lost 0 bases, and 1 base had no gene match. In germline, CDR1 is MNHEY, CDR2 SVGAGI. The CDR3 spans 14 residues. The CDR3 here is CASSYSDRAYEQYF. The CDR3 DNA is TGTGCCAGCAGTTACTCCGACAGGGCCTACGAGCAGTACTTC.

The J gene is TRBJ2-7, the V gene TRBV4-1, with 8 positions matching TRBD2. Germline V gene lookup returns CDR1 MGHRA and CDR2 YSYEKL. The J segment lost 2 bases and the V segment lost 3 bases, leaving 6 bases of the junction unmatched. There are 15 residues in the CDR3. The CDR3 sequence: CASSQNVAGTYEQYF. As DNA, the CDR3 is TGCGCCAGCAGCCAGAACGTAGCGGGAACCTACGAGCAGTACTTC.

This clone was seen just once. This chain joins TRBV29-1 and TRBJ2-7, with no clear D. Germline V gene sequence: CDR1 SQVTM, CDR2 ANQGSEA. The CDR3 sequence is 13 residues long. V was trimmed by 5 bases and J by 0 bases, leaving 11 bases between them. CDR3 sequence: CSVSVPSSYEQYF. CDR3 bases: TGCAGCGTTTCAGTACCCAGCTCCTACGAGCAGTACTTC.

The chain combines TRBV6-5 with TRBJ2-7; D is possibly TRBD1 (5 bases). Trimming shortened V by 7 bases and J by 0 bases, and 10 bases separated the two germline ends. CDR1 MNHEY and CDR2 SVGAGI come from the germline V gene. The CDR3 spans 13 residues. CDR3 sequence reads: CASIRTRSYEQYF. The CDR3 nucleotides are TGTGCCAGCATTAGGACACGCTCCTACGAGCAGTACTTC.

The chain couples TRBV7-2 to TRBJ1-3, with D unresolved. Trimming removed 4 bases at V and 0 bases at J, with 7 bases between. This CDR3 is built from 14 residues. CDR1 and CDR2 (germline): SGHTA, FQGNSA. The CDR3 is CASSSVSSGNTIYF. CDR3 in DNA: TGTGCCAGCAGCTCTGTGAGCTCTGGAAACACCATATATTTT.

The chain carries TRBV15 and TRBJ2-7, with D maybe TRBD1 (5 bases). There are 15 residues in the CDR3. Germline V gene sequence: CDR1 LNHNV, CDR2 YYDKDF (reference sequence). V was clipped by 1 base and J by 1 base, with 11 bases between them. The CDR3 sequence: CATSRGQSESYEQYF. The CDR3 DNA sequence: TGTGCCACCAGCAGAGGACAGTCTGAATCCTACGAGCAGTACTTC.

The chain is built from TRBV4-2 and TRBJ2-2; TRBD2 might be the D (5 bases). V was cut by 0 bases and J by 5 bases, with 13 bases left in between. This CDR3 region has 16 residues. Per the germline V gene, CDR1 is LGHNA and CDR2 is YNFKEQ. CDR3 nucleotides: TGTGCCAGCAGCCAAGATAACTACCCGGGGACCGGGGAGCTGTTTTTT. Residues: CASSQDNYPGTGELFF.

The V call is TRBV20-1, the J call TRBJ2-1, with D perhaps matching TRBD2 (6 bases). This CDR3 spans 11 amino acids. Trimming shortened V by 3 bases and J by 9 bases, and 9 bases separated the two germline ends. The germline gives CDR1 DFQATT, CDR2 SNEGSKA (reference sequence). CDR3 protein: CSASGSGEQFF. The CDR3 coding sequence is TGCAGTGCTAGCGGGAGTGGTGAGCAGTTCTTC.

V is TRBV19 and J is TRBJ2-1, with 11 bases identical to TRBD2. Germline V gives CDR1 LNHDA, CDR2 SQIVND (reference sequence). Trimming cost V 7 bases and J 6 bases; bases outside gene matches: 5. The CDR3 extends over 14 amino acids. CDR3 sequence (DNA): TGTGCCAGTAATTTAGCGGGGGGGCTCAATGAGCAGTTCTTC. Translating gives CASNLAGGLNEQFF.

A single count supports this clone. The chain carries TRBV6-5 and TRBJ2-7; possibly TRBD2 for D (5 bases). Germline loops: CDR1 MNHEY, CDR2 SVGAGI. V shed 4 bases and J shed 4 bases, with 11 bases lying between them. The CDR3 runs 13 residues. The chain's CDR3 is CASSFLRDYEQYF. CDR3 nucleotides: TGTGCCAGCAGTTTCCTCCGGGATTACGAGCAGTACTTC.

V usage is TRBV19 and J usage is TRBJ2-2; 14 bases agree with TRBD2. Trimming at V came to 5 bases and at J to 7 bases, leaving 9 bases not matched to a gene. The CDR3 loop spans 17 amino acids. The germline CDR1 and CDR2 sequences are LNHDA and SQIVND (reference sequence). The CDR3 loop is CASSPQTSGRAVGELFF. The DNA of the CDR3 is TGTGCCAGTAGTCCCCAGACTAGCGGGAGGGCCGTCGGGGAGCTGTTTTTT.

CDR3 DNA: TGTGCCAGCAGTGAAGGGACAGAAGCTTTCTTT. This gives the protein CASSEGTEAFF. This chain connects TRBV2 to TRBJ1-1; D may be TRBD1 (5 bases). The CDR3 runs to 11 residues. V was clipped by 1 base and J by 8 bases, with 5 bases between them. Germline V gives CDR1 SNHLY, CDR2 FYNNEI.

V is TRBV2 and J is TRBJ2-2; TRBD1 matches at 8 bases. The CDR3 is made up of 14 amino acids. J gave up 6 bases and V 3 bases, and 3 bases lay outside the gene matches. Germline values: CDR1 SNHLY, CDR2 FYNNEI. The CDR3 DNA reads as TGTGCCAGCAGTGAGGCACAGGGGGCCGGGGAGCTGTTTTTT. Translation gives CASSEAQGAGELFF.

The chain links TRBV28 to TRBJ2-7; 7 bases line up with TRBD1. This CDR3 region has 16 residues. From germline, CDR1 is MDHEN and CDR2 SYDVKM. Trimming cost V 4 bases and J 3 bases; bases outside gene matches: 12. The CDR3 DNA is TGTGCCAGCAGTTCAGGGACAGAAAATATTTACTACGAGCAGTACTTC. Translation: CASSSGTENIYYEQYF.

The chain combines TRBV25-1 with TRBJ2-1; 14 bases align to TRBD2. V lost 2 bases to trimming and J lost 10 bases; unmatched junction nucleotides: 10. Germline CDR1 is MGHDK and CDR2 is SYGVNS. This CDR3 is 17 amino acids long. The CDR3 coding sequence is TGTGCCAGCAGTGAAGGGGTGACTAGCGGGAGGGCCTGGGAGCAGTTCTTC. Protein product: CASSEGVTSGRAWEQFF.

V is TRBV7-9 and J is TRBJ1-4; 9 bases are a match to TRBD1. The CDR3 has 15 residues. Germline-derived CDR1 and CDR2 are SEHNR and FQNEAQ (reference sequence). With V trimmed by 5 bases and J by 5 bases, 6 bases remained unmatched. CDR3 nucleotide sequence: TGTGCCAGCAGCCGACAGGGGACAGGGAATGAAAAACTGTTTTTT. Protein product: CASSRQGTGNEKLFF.

The rearrangement joins TRBV20-1 to TRBJ1-6, with a tentative D call TRBD1 (6 bases). Germline assignment: CDR1 DFQATT and CDR2 SNEGSKA (reference sequence). V was trimmed by 3 bases and J by 8 bases, leaving 23 bases between them. The CDR3 runs 17 residues. The chain's CDR3 is CSASRAFQGHRDSPLHF. As DNA, the CDR3 is TGCAGTGCTAGTAGGGCCTTCCAGGGCCACAGGGATTCACCCCTCCACTTT.